Listed below are T cell receptor beta chains from one sample, sequenced in a study of T cell responses to AZD1222 COVID-19 vaccine. Produced via immunoSEQ multiplex PCR; TCRdb's table is partial and in-frame only. The repertoire holds about 140,000 clones, with more than 80% as singletons. This specimen consisted of peripheral blood, obtained on day 0 of MenACWY control vaccination. The receptors were sampled from an adult in good health. The CDR3 runs from the conserved cysteine through the conserved F or W. The order of the fields is clone size, V gene, D gene, J gene, CDR3 DNA, CDR3 protein. A D gene is named only where the DNA matches it firmly. Clone size appears in some rows only: once, few, many, or a class for an expanded clone.

-	TRBV3-1/TRBV3-2	TRBD2	TRBJ2-7	TGTGCCAGCAGCCGCGGGACTAGCGCTGCCTACGAGCAGTACTTC	CASSRGTSAAYEQYF
-	TRBV6-6	-	TRBJ1-2	TGTGCCAGCAGTTACGAAGGGGAATATGGCTACACCTTC	CASSYEGEYGYTF
-	TRBV7-2	TRBD2	TRBJ2-4	TGTGCCAGCAGATCGTCGACTAGCCTACTAGCCAAAAACATTCAGTACTTC	CASRSSTSLLAKNIQYF
-	TRBV6-6	-	TRBJ1-5	TGTGCCAGCAGTTACCTACAGGGCTATAGCAATCAGCCCCAGCATTTT	CASSYLQGYSNQPQHF
few	TRBV28	-	TRBJ1-2	TGTGCCAGCAGTTTAGGGTCGTACTATGGCTACACCTTC	CASSLGSYYGYTF
-	TRBV30	-	TRBJ1-2	TGTGCCTGGTGGGGGACTAACTATGGCTACACCTTC	CAWWGTNYGYTF
-	TRBV30	-	TRBJ1-1	TGTGCCTGGAGTGTCGAGGAAAACACTGAAGCTTTCTTT	CAWSVEENTEAFF
-	TRBV4-1	TRBD2	TRBJ2-1	TGCGCCAGCAGCCCCACGGGACTAGCGGGAACCCATACCAATGAGCAGTTCTTC	CASSPTGLAGTHTNEQFF
-	TRBV2	TRBD1	TRBJ2-7	TGTGCCAGCAATACCATACAGGGGACGGTTATCTTC	CASNTIQGTVIF
-	TRBV5-1	-	TRBJ1-1	TGCGCCAGCAGCTTATCCCCCGGGGGGGGCGCTGAAGCTTTCTTT	CASSLSPGGGAEAFF
-	TRBV3-1/TRBV3-2	TRBD2	TRBJ2-5	TGTGCCAGCAGCCAAGGCAGGGAGGGGTCCCAGTACTTC	CASSQGREGSQYF
-	TRBV7-8	TRBD1	TRBJ1-1	TGTGCCAGCAGCTTTTGGGTAGTTGACAGGGGTGCCACTGAAGCTTTCTTT	CASSFWVVDRGATEAFF
-	TRBV28	-	TRBJ1-1	TGTGCCAGCATCATCAACAAGGCTGAAGCTTTCTTT	CASIINKAEAFF
-	TRBV5-6	-	TRBJ2-7	TGTGCCAGCAGCTTCGGGACACTCAGACCCTACGAGCAGTACTTC	CASSFGTLRPYEQYF
-	TRBV9	-	TRBJ2-6	TGTGCCAGCAGCGTAGCGGGGAACCTCCCTGGGGCCAACGTCCTGACTTTC	CASSVAGNLPGANVLTF
-	TRBV19	TRBD1	TRBJ1-1	TGTGCCAGTAGTATGGGGGGACAGGGGCTCTGGAACACTGAAGCTTTCTTT	CASSMGGQGLWNTEAFF
-	TRBV28	-	TRBJ2-6	TGTGCCAGCAGTCCTGGGAGTATCTCTGGGGCCAACGTCCTGACTTTC	CASSPGSISGANVLTF
-	TRBV6-2/TRBV6-3	TRBD1	TRBJ1-6	TGTGCCAGCAGTTATCAGGGGGGCTCGGCACCCCTCCACTTT	CASSYQGGSAPLHF
-	TRBV10-3	TRBD1	TRBJ1-2	TGTGCCATCAGGACAGGGCCTCCCCACTATGGCTACACCTTC	CAIRTGPPHYGYTF
once	TRBV3-1/TRBV3-2	-	TRBJ1-3	TGTGCCAGCAGGGGGGTAGGAGGCTCTGGAAACACCATATATTTT	CASRGVGGSGNTIYF
few	TRBV7-3	-	TRBJ2-1	TGTGCCAGCAGCCCAACAGGTATTGCCGACAATGAGCAGTTCTTC	CASSPTGIADNEQFF
-	TRBV5-1	-	TRBJ1-2	TGCGCCAGCAGACCACCCGGACAAGACTATGGCTACACCTTC	CASRPPGQDYGYTF
-	TRBV12-3/TRBV12-4	TRBD1	TRBJ2-7	TGTGCCAGCAGGGGACAGGGAAGGTACGAGCAGTACTTC	CASRGQGRYEQYF
-	TRBV6-2/TRBV6-3	-	TRBJ1-6	TGTGCCAGCAGTAGGACAGCAAACTCCTATAATTCACCCCTCCACTTT	CASSRTANSYNSPLHF
-	TRBV28	-	TRBJ1-5	TGTGCCAGCAGCAGTACAGGGTTACAGCCCCAGCATTTT	CASSSTGLQPQHF
-	TRBV28	-	TRBJ2-3	TGTGCCAGCAGTTTCCGCAGGGGCACAGATACGCAGTATTTT	CASSFRRGTDTQYF
-	TRBV3-1/TRBV3-2	TRBD2	TRBJ2-3	TGTGCCAGCAGCCAAGATTGGCGGGGGGGAGATACGCAGTATTTT	CASSQDWRGGDTQYF
-	TRBV28	-	TRBJ1-1	TGTGCCAGCAGTTTCATGAACACTGAAGCTTTCTTT	CASSFMNTEAFF
once	TRBV11-2	-	TRBJ2-5	TGTGCCAGCAGCCGGGACACCCAAGAGACCCAGTACTTC	CASSRDTQETQYF
once	TRBV4-3	-	TRBJ1-1	TGCGCCCGCAGCCCCCGGGGTGTGAGGGGTGAAGCTTTCTTT	CARSPRGVRGEAFF
-	TRBV5-1	TRBD1	TRBJ2-5	TGCGCCAGCAATTCTGGAGTGGGGACAGGGGGACAAGAGACCCAGTACTTC	CASNSGVGTGGQETQYF